These T cell receptor beta chains were read from a single sample in a study of T-cell memory formation after mild COVID-19. TCRdb reanalysed the 5' RACE reads using MiXCR and keeps one entry per CDR3 protein. The table shows about 350,000 distinct CDR3 sequences, with around 27% occurring only once. Sequenced material: PBMCs or a T cell subset sorted from them (not recorded which). These receptors originate from an adult woman who had mild COVID-19 (a few samples of this study predate the infection). Cell type and time point are not known. Both conserved end residues are part of each CDR3. The D gene is left open where the match is weak. Only part of the rows carry a size: once, few, many, or a class if the clone is expanded.

-,TRBD2,TRBV20-1,TRBJ2-1,TGCAGTGCCACCACCCTACGGACTAGCTACAATGAGCAGTTCTTC,CSATTLRTSYNEQFF
few,-,TRBV20-1,TRBJ2-7,TGCAGTGCTCCTCCTGGACACGGGGTAGGCGAGCAGTACTTC,CSAPPGHGVGEQYF
-,-,TRBV5-5,TRBJ1-5,TGTGCCAGCAGCTTACAGGTTACCGATCAGCCCCAGCATTTT,CASSLQVTDQPQHF
many,TRBD2,TRBV11-2,TRBJ2-2,TGTGCCAGCAGCAAGGGACTAGCGGGGAACACCGGGGAGCTGTTTTTT,CASSKGLAGNTGELFF
few,-,TRBV5-6,TRBJ2-7,TGTGCCAGCAGCTTGTCCCGGGACGACTACGAGCAGTACTTC,CASSLSRDDYEQYF
-,-,TRBV7-9,TRBJ1-1,TGTGCCAGCAGCCAAGTTCAAGGTTACACTGAAGCTTTCTTT,CASSQVQGYTEAFF
few,-,TRBV20-1,TRBJ1-1,TGCAGTGCTAGAGGTGACCTCCGGGTGGACACTGAAGCTTTCTTT,CSARGDLRVDTEAFF
few,TRBD2,TRBV5-5,TRBJ2-1,TGTGCCAGCAGCACGAGCGGGGGGCTATACAATGAGCAGTTCTTC,CASSTSGGLYNEQFF
-,-,TRBV6-6,TRBJ1-5,TGTGCCAGCAGTTACGGGCCGGACAGTTGGATTGGTAGCAATCAGCCCCAGCATTTT,CASSYGPDSWIGSNQPQHF
-,-,TRBV24-1,TRBJ2-2,TGTGCCACCAGTGACATGGACGGGAACACCGGGGAGCTGTTTTTT,CATSDMDGNTGELFF
-,TRBD1,TRBV7-9,TRBJ2-3,TGTGCCAGCAGCTCTGACAGGGTTTACCCAGATACGCAGTATTTT,CASSSDRVYPDTQYF
-,TRBD2,TRBV12-3/TRBV12-4,TRBJ2-5,TGTGCCAGCAGTGACCCCTCTAGCGGCCAAGAGACCCAGTACTTC,CASSDPSSGQETQYF
many,TRBD2,TRBV5-1,TRBJ2-5,TGCGCCAGCAGCAGGACTAGCGGGGGCCAGGGGACGGCCCAGTACTTC,CASSRTSGGQGTAQYF
-,-,TRBV29-1,TRBJ1-5,TGCAGCGTTGCTACGGACAGTGGGGTTCAGCCCCAGCATTTT,CSVATDSGVQPQHF
few,-,TRBV20-1,TRBJ1-1,TGCAGTGCTCTGGGCCTGAACACTGAAGCTTTCTTT,CSALGLNTEAFF